This paragraph reports one TCR beta chain. Its antigen is still unknown. Base quality data are lacking; no much larger clone is found one base away. These data belong to a study of CD8 T cells in ankylosing spondylitis (dated by TCRdb to 2016 to 2017). As for the study more broadly: To find TCR variants linked to disease, the study profiled T cell receptor beta repertoires in ankylosing spondylitis patients and healthy donors. Peripheral blood was sampled, and synovial fluid was also collected from ankylosing spondylitis patients. The full study cohort was made up of roughly 25 ankylosing spondylitis patients and 108 healthy donors. The paper as a whole reports these results and caveats: Some of the motif variants had been reported before in the synovial fluid and blood of reactive arthritis patients, a finding that suggests common disease-initiation mechanisms. Significant enrichment of the disease-linked clones was reported in matched synovial fluid samples from ankylosing spondylitis patients. The disease-linked clones showed a CD8+ phenotype and occurred at relatively low frequencies in peripheral blood. A TCR beta motif of several highly homologous amino acid variants appeared characteristic of blood from ankylosing spondylitis patients.

The sequencing machine was an Illumina HiSeq 2500. Quantitative 5'-RACE with molecular barcodes was the method used to prepare the TCR beta libraries. The source study handled its data this way. A new computational method based on a probabilistic model of VDJ rearrangement was used to identify disease-linked TCR variants. Through fastp at Q25 and MiXCR, TCRdb rebuilt clones from the public reads, retaining in-frame beta chains. CDR3 protein duplicates are merged, each entry listing the most common genes and DNA. TCRdb's processing, not the study's, gives the V and J calls here. A total of roughly 300,000 distinct CDR3 sequences appear in this sample, approximately 8% of them only once. Approximately 15% of the sample is taken by the ten largest. Sequences MNHEY (CDR1) and SMNVEV (CDR2) are obtained from the germline V gene (reference sequence). The V end gives up 3 bases and the J end 0 bases, leaving 7 bases in the junction not matched to a gene. The CDR3 spans 16 residues, from the cysteine through the phenylalanine. The sequence is cut down to CDR3 DNA, 48 bases in frame from base 1.

The sequence joins TRBV27 to TRBJ2-7, and TRBD2 matches 8 of the central bases. Sequenced: blood, either unsorted or a sorted T cell fraction (not recorded which). This sequence originates from a male donor with ankylosing spondylitis. The base sequence is TGTGCCAGCAGTTTCGGCTCTAGCGGGTCCTCCTACGAGCAGTACTTC. Its protein reads: CASSFGSSGSSYEQYF.